This TCR beta chain is from a study of glioma-infiltrating T cells after dendritic cell vaccination. The method was immunoSEQ multiplex PCR; TCRdb's version includes in-frame clones alone and lacks a portion of them. The data show about 96,000 clones, 75% to 85% seen once. The germline gives CDR1 SGHRS, CDR2 YFSETQ. V dropped 5 bases and J dropped 1; count of bases not matched to a gene: 2. CDR3 size: 13 residues. Sequenced here: blood, sampled before dendritic cell vaccination. The receptor comes from a human donor with glioblastoma. The J gene is TRBJ1-2, the V gene TRBV5-1; 7 bases map to TRBD1. The CDR3 loop is CASRTGINYGYTF. The CDR3 region has the DNA TGCGCCAGCAGGACAGGGATTAACTATGGCTACACCTTC. The variable domain in full, with the rest retrieved from reference TRBV5-1 and TRBJ1-2, is KAGVTQTPRYLIKTRGQQVTLSCSPISGHRSVSWYQQTPGQGLQFLFEYFSETQRNKGNFPGRFSGRQFSNSRSEMNVSTLELGDSALYLCASRTGINYGYTFGSGTRLTVV.